The 30 T cell receptor beta chains below were found in one sample sequenced in a study of T cell responses to AZD1222 COVID-19 vaccine (dated by TCRdb to the early 2020s). The time point tag for this specimen amounts to: baseline before first vaccination. Library prep was done by the immunoSEQ multiplex PCR assay. This immuneACCESS table, as held by TCRdb, lists in-frame sequences with V and J called but not all clones. Of the missing ones, under half trace to an unresolved V gene in checked studies; the others have no known cause. This sample gives 150,000 to 200,000 clones in total; approximately 86% of them show up just once. The ten largest clones add up to around 3% of the sample. The sequences come from peripheral blood, collected on day 0 of AZD1222 vaccination. The receptors were gathered from an adult in good health.

The rearrangement joins TRBV19 to TRBJ1-1; maybe TRBD1 (6 bases). The CDR3 is 14 amino acids. The germline CDR1 and CDR2 sequences are LNHDA and SQIVND (reference sequence). The V end was cut by 4 bases, the J end by 8 bases, with 17 bases between. CDR3 region: CASSKVMGAPEAFF. In DNA, the CDR3 is TGTGCCAGTAGTAAGGTGATGGGGGCACCCGAAGCTTTCTTT.

The chain uses TRBV5-1 and TRBJ1-2; no reliable D call. Germline V gives CDR1 SGHRS, CDR2 YFSETQ. The CDR3 consists of 15 residues. Trimming took 1 base from V and 0 from J, leaving 10 bases between them. The CDR3 sequence is CASSLMQSTNYGYTF. The CDR3 bases are TGCGCCAGCAGCTTGATGCAGTCGACTAACTATGGCTACACCTTC.

The V gene is TRBV5-1, the J gene TRBJ1-6; possibly TRBD1 for D (5 bases). Between the trimmed V and J ends, which lost 0 bases and 0 bases, there was a span of 10 bases. Germline V CDR1 and CDR2: SGHRS, YFSETQ. The CDR3 totals 17 residues. CDR3 loop: CASSLGGFGSYNSPLHF. The CDR3 DNA reads as TGCGCCAGCAGCTTGGGGGGGTTTGGCTCCTATAATTCACCCCTCCACTTT.

V and J are TRBV30 and TRBJ2-1, with 15 bases fitting TRBD2. Germline-derived CDR1 and CDR2 are GTSNPN and SVGIG (reference sequence). CDR3 length: 15 amino acids. V shed 2 bases, J shed 6 bases, and the junction held 2 bases outside the gene matches. The CDR3 spells CAWSPGLAGGNEQFF. The CDR3 bases are TGTGCCTGGAGTCCGGGACTAGCGGGGGGCAATGAGCAGTTCTTC.

The genes are TRBV3-1 (or the pseudogene TRBV3-2) and TRBJ2-1; tentatively, D is TRBD1 or TRBD2 (6 bases each). Deletions cut 4 bases from V and 9 bases from J, with 19 bases between. CDR3 length: 15 residues. Germline lookup yields CDR1 LGHDT and CDR2 YNNKEL (reference sequence). The CDR3 nucleotides read TGTGCCAGCAGCCCTTGGGGGGCGATGGAGGGTGAGCAGTTCTTC. Its protein is CASSPWGAMEGEQFF.

CDR3 nucleotides: TGTGCCAGCAGCCCCGTGGGAACGGCCAACAATGAGCAGTTCTTC. It is translated as CASSPVGTANNEQFF. The V gene is TRBV5-4, the J gene TRBJ2-1; D call uncertain. The CDR3 spans 15 residues. V was clipped by 4 bases and J by 5 bases, with 16 bases between them. The V gene's germline CDR1 is SGHNT and CDR2 YYREEE (reference sequence).

This chain links TRBV10-1 with TRBJ2-1; D assignment may be TRBD1 or TRBD2 (5 bases each). Germline CDR1 is WNHNN and CDR2 is SYGVQD (reference sequence). This CDR3 comprises 14 residues. Trimming stripped 4 bases from V and 0 bases from J, with 7 bases between. CDR3 coding DNA: TGCGCCAGCAGTGGAGGGGACTCCTACAATGAGCAGTTCTTC. This gives the protein CASSGGDSYNEQFF.

This CDR3 is CASSLTSGGLREQYF. In DNA form, the CDR3 reads TGCGCCAGCAGCTTGACTAGCGGGGGGCTTAGGGAGCAGTACTTC. The chain recombines TRBV5-1 with TRBJ2-7; 12 bases line up with TRBD2. V was clipped by 1 base and J by 7 bases; unmatched bases: 6. Germline assignment: CDR1 SGHRS and CDR2 YFSETQ. The CDR3 is 15 residues long.

In this sample, this clone turned up once. This sequence joins TRBV2 and TRBJ1-4, with 7 nucleotides matching TRBD1. Germline V CDR1 and CDR2: SNHLY, FYNNEI. The length of the CDR3 is 13 residues. The V gene end was trimmed by 4 bases and the J gene end by 7 bases; junction bases not matched to a gene: 3. CDR3 coding DNA: TGTGCCAGCAGTGGACAGGGAAGTGAAAAACTGTTTTTT. Translating gives CASSGQGSEKLFF.

The V and J genes are TRBV5-5 and TRBJ2-7, with TRBD2 matching over 11 bases. Germline CDR1 is SGHKS and CDR2 is YYEKEE (reference sequence). Trimming at V came to 6 bases and at J to 4 bases, leaving 6 bases not matched to a gene. The CDR3 sequence is 14 residues long. CDR3 in amino acids: CASTVAGGIYEQYF. CDR3 bases: TGTGCCAGCACCGTAGCGGGAGGGATATACGAGCAGTACTTC.

The V call is TRBV19, the J call TRBJ1-5, with 9 bases that match TRBD1. In germline, CDR1 is LNHDA, CDR2 SQIVND (reference sequence). V was clipped by 7 bases and J by 9 bases; unmatched bases: 7. The CDR3 has 13 amino acids. The DNA of the CDR3 is TGTGCCAGTACCAAACAGGGGGCGAGGCCCCAGCATTTT. It specifies CASTKQGARPQHF.

This clone is a singleton in its sample. The J gene is TRBJ2-7, the V gene TRBV28; 8 nucleotides align to TRBD2. With V trimmed by 5 bases and J by 3 bases, 6 bases remained unmatched. Germline V CDR1 and CDR2: MDHEN, SYDVKM. There are 14 residues in the CDR3. As DNA, the CDR3 is TGTGCCAGCAGTCCCGAGAGCGGGAGCTACGAGCAGTACTTC. Translation gives CASSPESGSYEQYF.

V gene TRBV6-5 combines with J gene TRBJ1-5, with 10 nucleotides matching TRBD1. CDR1 and CDR2 from the germline V gene are MNHEY and SVGAGI. CDR3 length equals 14 residues. Losses at the gene ends were 6 bases for V and 6 bases for J; bases not matched to a gene: 5. The CDR3 sequence is CASSSGTGVQPQHF. Here the CDR3 DNA reads TGTGCCAGCAGCTCCGGGACAGGGGTTCAGCCCCAGCATTTT.

The genes are TRBV13 and TRBJ1-1; D remains unclear. The CDR3 has 11 residues. Trimming stripped 6 bases from V and 1 base from J, with 3 bases between. CDR1 and CDR2 from the germline V gene are PRHDT and FYEKMQ (reference sequence). The CDR3 DNA follows: TGTGCCAGCAGAAAGAACACTGAAGCTTTCTTT. It yields the protein CASRKNTEAFF.

The CDR3 is CASSPSGRPPFFEEQFF. The CDR3, as DNA: TGTGCCAGTAGTCCCAGCGGGAGACCGCCTTTTTTTGAGGAGCAGTTCTTC. This rearrangement joins TRBV19 to TRBJ2-1; TRBD2 aligns across 8 bases. Trimming removed 5 bases from V and 10 bases from J; junction bases left unmatched: 19. The length of the CDR3 is 17 residues. CDR1 LNHDA and CDR2 SQIVND come from the germline V gene (reference sequence).

This clone was seen once. The V and J genes are TRBV19 and TRBJ2-7; 7 bases are a match to TRBD1. The germline CDR1 and CDR2 sequences are LNHDA and SQIVND (reference sequence). The CDR3 runs 14 residues. Trimming removed 2 bases from V and 6 bases from J; junction bases left unmatched: 7. CDR3: CASSITTGEREQYF. CDR3 nucleotide sequence: TGTGCCAGTAGTATAACAACAGGGGAGCGCGAGCAGTACTTC.

V gene TRBV27 combines with J gene TRBJ2-7; 7 bases fit TRBD2. V dropped 5 bases and J dropped 5; count of bases not matched to a gene: 6. Per the germline V gene, CDR1 is MNHEY and CDR2 is SMNVEV (reference sequence). The CDR3 is 13 residues long. This CDR3 reads CASSQREGHEQYF. The CDR3 bases are TGTGCCAGCAGTCAAAGGGAGGGCCACGAGCAGTACTTC.

This clone was seen at least ten times. The V and J genes are TRBV28 and TRBJ2-7; tentatively, D is TRBD2 (7 bases). This CDR3 is 15 amino acids long. V lost 6 bases to trimming and J lost 0 bases, with 15 bases between them. Germline V CDR1 and CDR2: MDHEN, SYDVKM. DNA for the CDR3: TGTGCCAGCAGCCGCACAGGGAGGGTCTCCTACGAGCAGTACTTC. Its protein is CASSRTGRVSYEQYF.

The CDR3 bases are TGTGCCAGCAGTGTAGCGGGGGTGAACACCGGGGAGCTGTTTTTT. Its protein product is CASSVAGVNTGELFF. This chain joins TRBV6-4 and TRBJ2-2; 9 bases match TRBD2. Germline values: CDR1 MRHNA, CDR2 SNTAGT. The V segment lost 4 bases and the J segment 1 base; nucleotides outside the gene matches: 1. This CDR3 has 15 amino acids.

The chain couples TRBV27 to TRBJ2-5; 8 bases agree with TRBD1. CDR3 length: 15 amino acids. Germline CDR1 is MNHEY and CDR2 is SMNVEV (reference sequence). With 2 bases clipped from V and 3 bases from J, the junction kept 5 bases outside the gene matches. The CDR3 region is CASSLQRQGKETQYF. DNA of the CDR3: TGTGCCAGCAGTTTACAGAGACAGGGGAAAGAGACCCAGTACTTC.

The chain is built from TRBV5-8 and TRBJ2-3, with TRBD2 identical over 13 bases. The germline gives CDR1 SGHTS, CDR2 YDEGEE. V was clipped by 4 bases and J by 4 bases; unmatched bases: 3. This CDR3 region has 15 residues. CDR3 loop: CASSPGLAGPDTQYF. CDR3 nucleotides: TGTGCCAGCAGCCCGGGACTAGCGGGACCAGATACGCAGTATTTT.

This CDR3 is CASSPLSSGGSSYEQYF. The CDR3 nucleotides read TGTGCCAGCTCACCACTCTCAAGCGGGGGGAGCTCCTACGAGCAGTACTTC. The chain carries TRBV18 and TRBJ2-7, with 9 nucleotides matching TRBD2. The germline CDR1 and CDR2 sequences are KGHSH and LQKENI. J lost 0 bases, V lost 1 base, and 7 bases had no gene match. This CDR3 has 17 residues.

This clone was seen just once. The chain carries TRBV6-5 and TRBJ1-2; D might be TRBD1 (5 bases). In germline, CDR1 is MNHEY, CDR2 SVGAGI. The CDR3 is 13 residues long. The V gene lost 4 bases and the J gene lost 3 bases, with 9 bases spanning the gap. CDR3 bases: TGTGCCAGCAGTTCGCAGGGTTACTATGGCTACACCTTC. It is translated as CASSSQGYYGYTF.

This clone was counted between two and nine times. V and J are TRBV19 and TRBJ1-2, with a possible D match to TRBD1 (5 bases). From germline, CDR1 is LNHDA and CDR2 SQIVND (reference sequence). V was cut by 7 bases and J by 3 bases, with 15 bases left in between. This CDR3 is built from 14 residues. CDR3 sequence (DNA): TGTGCCAGTACCCCGACAGCTCCTCACTATGGCTACACCTTC. This encodes CASTPTAPHYGYTF.

This clone showed up just once. The chain uses TRBV21-1 and TRBJ2-7; no DNA check was done on the table's D call, TRBD2. TRBV21-1 is a pseudogene locus. The CDR3 sequence is 16 residues long. The CDR3 DNA reads TGTGCCAGCAGCAAACCTCGACTAGCGGCACCCTACGAGCAGTACTTC. Protein: CASSKPRLAAPYEQYF.

This clone was seen only once. This chain connects TRBV2 to TRBJ1-1, with D uncertain. Germline-derived CDR1 and CDR2 are SNHLY and FYNNEI. The CDR3 loop spans 12 amino acids. V lost 3 bases and J lost 5, with 7 bases in between. CDR3 coding DNA: TGTGCCAGCAGTGAGGTTGGTACTGAAGCTTTCTTT. This codes for CASSEVGTEAFF.

CDR3 nucleotide sequence: TGTGCCAGCAGGCCGGGACAACTACCCTATGGCTACACCTTC. Its protein is CASRPGQLPYGYTF. The rearrangement uses TRBV27 and TRBJ1-2; D is perhaps TRBD1 (6 bases). The CDR3 has 14 residues. The V end was cut by 6 bases, the J end by 4 bases, with 15 bases between. Germline V gene sequence: CDR1 MNHEY, CDR2 SMNVEV (reference sequence).

The rearrangement links TRBV27 to TRBJ1-4, with D unresolved. CDR3 length: 15 residues. Germline values: CDR1 MNHEY, CDR2 SMNVEV (reference sequence). V gave up 5 bases and J gave up 7 bases, with 17 bases separating them. The CDR3 is CASSPFQGLGEKLFF. The CDR3 DNA reads TGTGCCAGCAGTCCATTTCAAGGATTAGGTGAAAAACTGTTTTTT. The whole variable domain, remainder taken from reference TRBV27 and TRBJ1-4, is EAQVTQNPRYLITVTGKKLTVTCSQNMNHEYMSWYRQDPGLGLRQIYYSMNVEVTDKGDVPEGYKVSRKEKRNFPLILESPSPNQTSLYFCASSPFQGLGEKLFFGSGTQLSVL.

The CDR3 loop is CASSGLKVPSGNTIYF. CDR3 coding DNA: TGTGCCAGCAGTGGACTAAAAGTCCCCTCTGGAAACACCATATATTTT. The chain uses TRBV2 and TRBJ1-3; D unclear. The CDR3 is made up of 16 amino acids. The V end was cut by 4 bases, the J end by 0 bases, with 13 bases between. Germline assignment: CDR1 SNHLY and CDR2 FYNNEI.

The rearrangement links TRBV7-9 to TRBJ1-3; maybe TRBD1 (5 bases). Trimming stripped 1 base from V and 0 bases from J, with 10 bases between. Germline V CDR1 and CDR2: SEHNR, FQNEAQ (reference sequence). There are 16 residues in the CDR3. DNA for the CDR3: TGTGCCAGCAGCTTAGGACAGCCAAACTCTGGAAACACCATATATTTT. This sequence encodes CASSLGQPNSGNTIYF. The full variable domain, its missing parts supplied by reference TRBV7-9 and TRBJ1-3, is DTGVSQNPRHKITKRGQNVTFRCDPISEHNRLYWYRQTLGQGPEFLTYFQNEAQLEKSRLLSDRFSAERPKGSFSTLEIQRTEQGDSAMYLCASSLGQPNSGNTIYFGEGSWLTVV.